A selection of T cell receptor beta chains follows, all from one sample in a study of cytomegalovirus exposure and HLA in healthy donors. The protocol was immunoSEQ multiplex PCR, while the TCRdb copy is restricted to in-frame clones and leaves out a portion. The sample carries around 250,000 clones, around 89% recorded once. Sequencing used PBMCs. Every receptor here comes from a woman between 18 and 30 years old in good health and CMV-seronegative. CDR3s include the opening cysteine and the closing phenylalanine or tryptophan. The order of the fields is J gene, D gene, V gene, clone size, CDR3 protein, CDR3 DNA. A D gene is named only where the DNA matches it firmly. Size is stated for part of the rows, as once, few or many counts, or as a class when the clone is expanded.

>TRBJ2-3|TRBD2|TRBV7-9|.
CASSTGLAGQYF
TGTGCCAGCAGCACTGGACTAGCGGGGCAGTATTTT
>TRBJ2-7|TRBD1|TRBV10-3|.
CAISEYDLGQLYEQYF
TGTGCCATCAGTGAGTACGACTTGGGACAGCTCTACGAGCAGTACTTC
>TRBJ2-1|TRBD2|TRBV7-2|.
CASSFLAGGSLYNEQFF
TGTGCCAGCAGCTTCCTAGCGGGGGGGTCCCTTTACAATGAGCAGTTCTTC
>TRBJ1-4|.|TRBV19|.
CASSHGYVGYTNEKLFF
TGTGCCAGTAGCCACGGCTACGTGGGCTACACTAATGAAAAACTGTTTTTT
>TRBJ2-1|.|TRBV6-1|.
CASNIAGISYNEQFF
TGTGCCAGCAATATCGCGGGGATCTCCTACAATGAGCAGTTCTTC
>TRBJ2-2|.|TRBV5-6|.
CASSLEDYGGTGELFF
TGTGCCAGCAGCTTGGAGGACTACGGTGGCACCGGGGAGCTGTTTTTT
>TRBJ1-1|.|TRBV30|.
CAWTLKGGAFF
TGTGCCTGGACTCTGAAGGGGGGGGCTTTCTTT
>TRBJ1-1|TRBD1|TRBV7-9|.
CASSTGGLTEAFF
TGTGCCAGCAGTACAGGGGGTCTCACTGAAGCTTTCTTT
>TRBJ2-1|TRBD2|TRBV5-1|.
CASTLPAGSSYNEQFF
TGCGCCAGCACTTTACCAGCGGGGAGCTCCTACAATGAGCAGTTCTTC
>TRBJ2-7|.|TRBV5-1|.
CASSSGLTDSYEQYF
TGCGCCAGCAGCTCGGGACTCACGGACTCCTACGAGCAGTACTTC
>TRBJ1-5|TRBD1|TRBV29-1|.
CSVETTGGQPQHF
TGCAGCGTCGAAACGACAGGGGGTCAGCCCCAGCATTTT
>TRBJ2-5|.|TRBV5-4|once
CASSLGGNEETQYF
TGTGCCAGCAGCTTGGGAGGGAACGAAGAGACCCAGTACTTC